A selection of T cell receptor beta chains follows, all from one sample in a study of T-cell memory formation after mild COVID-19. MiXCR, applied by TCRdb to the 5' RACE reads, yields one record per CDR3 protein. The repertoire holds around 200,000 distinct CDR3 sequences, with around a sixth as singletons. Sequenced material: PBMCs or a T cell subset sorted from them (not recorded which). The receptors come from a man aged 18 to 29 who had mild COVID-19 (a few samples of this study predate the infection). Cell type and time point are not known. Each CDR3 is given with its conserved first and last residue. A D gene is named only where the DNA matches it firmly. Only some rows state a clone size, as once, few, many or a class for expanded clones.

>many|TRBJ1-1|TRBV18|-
CASSPQGEPHTEAFF
TGTGCCAGCTCACCACAAGGGGAACCCCACACTGAAGCTTTCTTT
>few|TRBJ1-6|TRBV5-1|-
CASSSTDYNSPLHF
TGCGCCAGCAGCTCGACAGATTATAATTCACCCCTCCACTTT
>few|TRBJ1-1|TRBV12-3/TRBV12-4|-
CATRAVGTPNTEAFF
TGTGCCACCAGAGCGGTGGGGACACCGAACACTGAAGCTTTCTTT
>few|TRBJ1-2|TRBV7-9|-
CASSPDDLVGYTF
TGTGCCAGCAGCCCCGACGACCTTGTAGGCTACACCTTC
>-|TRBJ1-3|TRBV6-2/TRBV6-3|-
CASSYSRGTGNTIYF
TGTGCCAGCAGTTACTCGAGGGGCACTGGAAACACCATATATTTT
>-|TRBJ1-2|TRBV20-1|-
CSARDAGHYGYTF
TGCAGTGCTAGAGACGCAGGCCACTATGGCTACACCTTC
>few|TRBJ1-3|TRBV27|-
CASSFVGNTIYF
TGTGCCAGCAGTTTCGTGGGAAACACCATATATTTT
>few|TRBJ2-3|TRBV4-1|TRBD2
CASSQELAGADTQYF
TGCGCCAGCAGCCAAGAACTAGCGGGCGCAGATACGCAGTATTTT
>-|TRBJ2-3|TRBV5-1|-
CASSQTGSGTDTQYF
TGCGCCAGCAGCCAGACAGGTAGCGGCACAGATACGCAGTATTTT
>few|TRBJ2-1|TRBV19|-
CASSGSLAGSYNEQFF
TGTGCCAGTAGTGGCTCTCTAGCCGGCTCCTACAATGAGCAGTTCTTC
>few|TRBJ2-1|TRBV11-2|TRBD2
CASSQLPSGVYNEQFF
TGTGCCAGCAGCCAACTCCCTAGCGGGGTATACAATGAGCAGTTCTTC